The T cell receptor (beta chain) described here comes from a study of blood T cell repertoires in COVID-19. On the study more broadly: Whether acute or convalescent, the COVID-19 samples came from the United States, Italy and Spain.

V shed 0 bases and J 4 bases; nucleotides not matched to a gene: 8. The germline CDR1 and CDR2 sequences are SGDLS and YYNGEE. CDR3 length equals 17 residues. Study processing details: Researchers report that nucleated cell counts were estimated from reference gene primer amplification. Clones were read by immunoSEQ multiplex PCR, and TCRdb kept only the in-frame ones, dropping some. V and J calls and clone size are as listed in that table; D and trimming were resolved from the DNA. The table has 150,000 to 200,000 clones, over 65% seen once. What was sequenced was peripheral blood. V gene TRBV9 combines with J gene TRBJ2-1; 9 bases are shared with TRBD2. This receptor was obtained from a woman at least 80 years old with acute or convalescent COVID-19. The CDR3 sequence: CASSVGGLAGNYNEQFF. The CDR3 DNA follows: TGTGCCAGCAGCGTAGGGGGGCTAGCGGGAAATTACAATGAGCAGTTCTTC.